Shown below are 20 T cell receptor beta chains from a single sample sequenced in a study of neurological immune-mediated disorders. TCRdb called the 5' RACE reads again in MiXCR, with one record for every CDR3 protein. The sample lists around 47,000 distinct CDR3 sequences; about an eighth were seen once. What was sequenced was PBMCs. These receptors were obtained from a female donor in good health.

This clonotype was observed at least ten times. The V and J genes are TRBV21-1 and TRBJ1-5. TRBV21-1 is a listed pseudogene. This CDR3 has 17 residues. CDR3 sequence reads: CASSKGAGRSSNQPQHF. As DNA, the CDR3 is TGTGCCAGCAGCAAAGGGGCAGGTAGGAGTAGCAATCAGCCCCAGCATTTT.

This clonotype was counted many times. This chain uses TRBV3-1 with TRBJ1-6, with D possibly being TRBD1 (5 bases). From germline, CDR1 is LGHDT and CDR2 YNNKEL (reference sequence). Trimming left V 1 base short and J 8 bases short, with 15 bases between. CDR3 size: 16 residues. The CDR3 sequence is CASSQGVNRGYSPLHF. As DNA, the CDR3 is TGTGCCAGCAGCCAAGGGGTTAATCGGGGCTATTCACCCCTCCACTTT.

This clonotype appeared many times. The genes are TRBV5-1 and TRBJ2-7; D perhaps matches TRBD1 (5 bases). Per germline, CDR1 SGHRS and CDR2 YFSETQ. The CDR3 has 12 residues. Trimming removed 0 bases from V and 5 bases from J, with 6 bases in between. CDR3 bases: TGCGCCAGCAGCTTGGTCAGGGACGAGCAGTACTTC. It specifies CASSLVRDEQYF.

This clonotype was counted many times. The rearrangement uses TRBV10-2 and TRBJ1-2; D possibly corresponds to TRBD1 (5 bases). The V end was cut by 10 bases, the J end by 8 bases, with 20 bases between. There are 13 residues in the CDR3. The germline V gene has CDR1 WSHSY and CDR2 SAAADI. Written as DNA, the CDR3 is TGCGCCACCTCCCATCCCGGGGGGTACGGCTACACCTTC. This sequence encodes CATSHPGGYGYTF.

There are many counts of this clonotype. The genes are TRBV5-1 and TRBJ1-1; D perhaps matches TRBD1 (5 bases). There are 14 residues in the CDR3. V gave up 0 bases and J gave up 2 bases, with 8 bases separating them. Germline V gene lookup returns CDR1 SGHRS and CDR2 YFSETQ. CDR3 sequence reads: CASSLEGHNTEAFF. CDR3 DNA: TGCGCCAGCAGCTTGGAGGGGCACAACACTGAAGCTTTCTTT.

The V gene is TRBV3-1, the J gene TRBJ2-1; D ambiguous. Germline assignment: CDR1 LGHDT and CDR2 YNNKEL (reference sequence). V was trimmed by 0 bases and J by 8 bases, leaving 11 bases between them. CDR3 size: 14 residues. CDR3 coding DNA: TGTGCCAGCAGCCAAGACCTTAGGAACGATGAGCAGTTCTTC. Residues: CASSQDLRNDEQFF.

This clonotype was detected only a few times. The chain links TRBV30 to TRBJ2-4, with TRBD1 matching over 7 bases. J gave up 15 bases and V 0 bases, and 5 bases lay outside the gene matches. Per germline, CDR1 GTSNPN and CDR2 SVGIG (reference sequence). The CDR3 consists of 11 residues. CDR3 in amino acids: CAWSVRDSMYF. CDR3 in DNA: TGTGCCTGGAGTGTACGGGACAGCATGTACTTC. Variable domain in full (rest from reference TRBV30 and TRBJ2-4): SQTIHQWPATLVQPVGSPLSLECTVEGTSNPNLYWYRQAAGRGLQLLFYSVGIGQISSEVPQNLSASRPQDRQFILSSKKLLLSDSGFYLCAWSVRDSMYFGAGTRLSVL.

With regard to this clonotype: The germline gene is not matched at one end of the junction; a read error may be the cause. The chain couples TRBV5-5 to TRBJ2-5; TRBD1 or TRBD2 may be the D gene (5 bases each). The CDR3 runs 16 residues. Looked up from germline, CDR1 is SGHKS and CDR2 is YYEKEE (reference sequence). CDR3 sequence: CASNQSGTGLVETQYF. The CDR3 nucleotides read TGTGCCAGCAACCAATCCGGGACGGGCCTCGTTGAGACACAGTACTTC.

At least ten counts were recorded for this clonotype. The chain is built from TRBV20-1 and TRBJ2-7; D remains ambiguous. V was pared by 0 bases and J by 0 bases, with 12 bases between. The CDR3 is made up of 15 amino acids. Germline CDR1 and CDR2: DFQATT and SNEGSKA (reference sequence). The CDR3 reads CSARDGPSTSYEQYF. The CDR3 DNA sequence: TGCAGTGCTAGAGACGGGCCCTCAACCTCCTACGAGCAGTACTTC.

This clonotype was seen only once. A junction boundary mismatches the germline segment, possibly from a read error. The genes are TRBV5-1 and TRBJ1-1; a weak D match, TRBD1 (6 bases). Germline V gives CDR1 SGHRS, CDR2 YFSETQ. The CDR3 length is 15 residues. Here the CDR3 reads CASSLVGQPNTEAFF. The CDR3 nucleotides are TGCGCCAGCAGTTTGGTGGGACAACCGAACACTGAAGCTTTCTTT.

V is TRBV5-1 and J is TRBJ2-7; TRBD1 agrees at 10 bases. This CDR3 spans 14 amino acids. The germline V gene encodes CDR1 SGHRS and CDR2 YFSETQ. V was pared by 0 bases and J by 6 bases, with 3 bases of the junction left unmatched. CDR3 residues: CASSLAGQGREQYF. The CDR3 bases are TGCGCCAGCAGCTTGGCGGGACAGGGGCGCGAGCAGTACTTC.

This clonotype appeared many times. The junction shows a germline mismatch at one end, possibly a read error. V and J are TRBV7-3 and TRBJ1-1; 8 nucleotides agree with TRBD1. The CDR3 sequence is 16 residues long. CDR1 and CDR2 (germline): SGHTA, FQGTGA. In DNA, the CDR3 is TGTGCCAGCAGCCTAACCCCAGGGGGCGGAAGCACTGAAGCTTTCTTT. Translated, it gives CASSLTPGGGSTEAFF. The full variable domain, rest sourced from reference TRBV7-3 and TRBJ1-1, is GAGVSQTPSNKVTEKGKYVELRCDPISGHTALYWYRQSLGQGPEFLIYFQGTGAADDSGLPNDRFFAVRPEGSVSTLKIQRTERGDSAVYLCASSLTPGGGSTEAFFGQGTRLTVV.

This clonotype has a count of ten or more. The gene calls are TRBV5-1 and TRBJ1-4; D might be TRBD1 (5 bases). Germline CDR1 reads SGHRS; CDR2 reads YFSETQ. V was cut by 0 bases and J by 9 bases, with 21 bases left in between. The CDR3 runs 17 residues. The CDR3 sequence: CASSLGGSETATKKLFF. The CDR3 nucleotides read TGCGCCAGCAGCTTGGGAGGGTCGGAGACAGCGACGAAAAAACTGTTTTTT.

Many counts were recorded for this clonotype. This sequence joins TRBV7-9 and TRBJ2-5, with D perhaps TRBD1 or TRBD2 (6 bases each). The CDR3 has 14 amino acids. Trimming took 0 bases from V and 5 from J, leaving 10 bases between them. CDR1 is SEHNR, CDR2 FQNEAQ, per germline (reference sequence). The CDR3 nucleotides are TGTGCCAGCAGCTTAGCGGGGGGCCTGGAGACCCAGTACTTC. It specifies CASSLAGGLETQYF.

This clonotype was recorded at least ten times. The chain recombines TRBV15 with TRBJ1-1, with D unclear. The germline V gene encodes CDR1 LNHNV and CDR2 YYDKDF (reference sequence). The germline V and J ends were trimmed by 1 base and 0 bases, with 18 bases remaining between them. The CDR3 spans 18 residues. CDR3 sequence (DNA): TGTGCCACCAGCAGAGCCCGGAAGGGTCCAGGTCTGAACACTGAAGCTTTCTTT. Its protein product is CATSRARKGPGLNTEAFF.

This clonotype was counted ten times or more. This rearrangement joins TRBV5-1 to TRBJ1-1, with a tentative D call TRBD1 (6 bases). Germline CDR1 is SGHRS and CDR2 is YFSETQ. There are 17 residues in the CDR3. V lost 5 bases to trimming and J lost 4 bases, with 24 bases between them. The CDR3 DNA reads TGCGCCAGCAGGGAGGCGACAGGTGGGGGCCCCCTCACTGAAGCTTTCTTT. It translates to CASREATGGGPLTEAFF.

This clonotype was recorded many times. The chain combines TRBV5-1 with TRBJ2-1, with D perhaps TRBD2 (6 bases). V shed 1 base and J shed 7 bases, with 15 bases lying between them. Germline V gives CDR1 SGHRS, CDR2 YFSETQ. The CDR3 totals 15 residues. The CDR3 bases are TGCGCCAGCAGCTTGTCGCCAGGCGGGGATAATGAGCAGTTCTTC. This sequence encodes CASSLSPGGDNEQFF. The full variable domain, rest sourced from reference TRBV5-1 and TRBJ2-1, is KAGVTQTPRYLIKTRGQQVTLSCSPISGHRSVSWYQQTPGQGLQFLFEYFSETQRNKGNFPGRFSGRQFSNSRSEMNVSTLELGDSALYLCASSLSPGGDNEQFFGPGTRLTVL.

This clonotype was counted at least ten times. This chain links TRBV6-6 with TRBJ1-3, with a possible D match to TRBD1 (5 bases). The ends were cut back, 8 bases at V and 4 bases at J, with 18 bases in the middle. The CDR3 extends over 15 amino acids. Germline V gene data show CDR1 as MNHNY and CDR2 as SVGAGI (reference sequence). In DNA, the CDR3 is TGTGCCAGCTACAGACTCGGGGACCAAGGAAACACCATATATTTT. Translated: CASYRLGDQGNTIYF.

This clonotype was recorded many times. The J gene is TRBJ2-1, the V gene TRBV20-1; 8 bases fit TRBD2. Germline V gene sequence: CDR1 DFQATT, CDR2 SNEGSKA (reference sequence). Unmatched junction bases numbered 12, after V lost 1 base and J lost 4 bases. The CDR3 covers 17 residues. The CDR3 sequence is CSARVRLTSGRYNEQFF. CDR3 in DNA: TGCAGTGCTAGAGTTCGCCTTACTAGCGGCAGATACAATGAGCAGTTCTTC.

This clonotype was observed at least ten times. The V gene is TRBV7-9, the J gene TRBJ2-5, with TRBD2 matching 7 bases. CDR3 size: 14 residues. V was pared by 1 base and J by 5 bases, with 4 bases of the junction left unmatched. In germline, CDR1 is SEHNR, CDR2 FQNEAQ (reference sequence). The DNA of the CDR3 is TGTGCCAGCAGCTTAGTCCTAGCGGCGGAGACCCAGTACTTC. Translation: CASSLVLAAETQYF.